This TCR beta chain was recorded in a study of spatial heterogeneity in lung cancer. The sample holds many counts of this clonotype. Its specificity is unknown. The time point: sample taken at primary tumor resection. Germline lookup yields CDR1 SEHNR and CDR2 FQNEAQ (reference sequence). Trimming removed 5 bases from V and 1 base from J, with 9 bases in between. This CDR3 has 14 amino acids. The study, taken as a whole, reports: In tumors, expanded intratumoral alpha and beta TCR counts tracked mutation counts.

TCRdb used MiXCR to reprocess the 5' RACE reads, holding one entry per CDR3 protein. The profile shows approximately 23,000 distinct CDR3 sequences, more than 4.5% of them singletons. This chain links TRBV7-9 with TRBJ1-5; D not certain. This TCR was sampled from a male donor with early-stage non-small cell lung cancer. The material was lung tumor tissue, obtained at surgery. The CDR3 protein is CASSRSQSNQPQHF. The DNA of the CDR3 is TGTGCCAGCAGCCGGTCACAGAGCAATCAGCCCCAGCATTTT.